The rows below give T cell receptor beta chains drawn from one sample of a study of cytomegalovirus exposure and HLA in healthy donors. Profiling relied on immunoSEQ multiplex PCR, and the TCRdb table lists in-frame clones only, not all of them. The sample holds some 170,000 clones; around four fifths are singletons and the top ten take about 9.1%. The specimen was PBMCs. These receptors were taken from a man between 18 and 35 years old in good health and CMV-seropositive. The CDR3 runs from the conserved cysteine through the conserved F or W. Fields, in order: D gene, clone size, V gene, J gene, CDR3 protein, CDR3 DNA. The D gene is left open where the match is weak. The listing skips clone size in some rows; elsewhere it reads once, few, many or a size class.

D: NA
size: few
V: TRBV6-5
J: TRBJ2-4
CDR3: CASNTGAKNIQYF
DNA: TGTGCCAGCAATACCGGTGCCAAAAACATTCAGTACTTC

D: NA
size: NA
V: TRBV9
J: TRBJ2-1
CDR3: CASSVSSVPSYNEQFF
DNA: TGTGCCAGCAGCGTATCATCAGTACCCTCCTACAATGAGCAGTTCTTC

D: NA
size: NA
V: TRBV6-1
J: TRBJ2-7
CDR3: CASSEGRNWYEQYF
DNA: TGTGCCAGCAGTGAGGGCCGTAATTGGTACGAGCAGTACTTC

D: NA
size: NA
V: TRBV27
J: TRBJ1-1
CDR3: CASSLGPPNTEAFF
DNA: TGTGCCAGCAGTTTAGGGCCGCCGAACACTGAAGCTTTCTTT

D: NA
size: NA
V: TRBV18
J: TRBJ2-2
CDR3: CASSPTRSPTGELFF
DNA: TGTGCCAGCTCACCAACAAGATCCCCCACCGGGGAGCTGTTTTTT

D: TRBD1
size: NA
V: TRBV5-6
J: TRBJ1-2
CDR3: CASSFGTGTLGSGYTF
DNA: TGTGCCAGCAGCTTCGGGACAGGGACATTGGGGTCTGGCTACACCTTC

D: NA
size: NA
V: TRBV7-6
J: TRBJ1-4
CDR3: CASSLGGNREKLFF
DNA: TGTGCCAGCAGCCTCGGAGGGAATCGAGAAAAACTGTTTTTT

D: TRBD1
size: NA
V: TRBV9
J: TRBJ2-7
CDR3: CASSASGTGDYEQYF
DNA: TGTGCCAGCAGCGCGTCCGGGACAGGGGACTACGAGCAGTACTTC

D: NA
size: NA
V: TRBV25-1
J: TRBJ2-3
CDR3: CASSEGPSTDTQYF
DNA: TGTGCCAGCAGTGAGGGCCCTAGCACAGATACGCAGTATTTT

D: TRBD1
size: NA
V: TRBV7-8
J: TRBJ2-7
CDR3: CASSRDRESQYF
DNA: TGTGCCAGCAGCCGGGACAGGGAGTCGCAGTACTTC

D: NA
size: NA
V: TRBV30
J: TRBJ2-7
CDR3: CAQGATYEQYF
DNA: TGTGCCCAAGGAGCCACCTACGAGCAGTACTTC

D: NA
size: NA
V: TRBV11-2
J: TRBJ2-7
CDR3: CASSRPGLSPPIYEQYF
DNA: TGTGCCAGCAGCCGCCCGGGACTTTCTCCTCCTATCTACGAGCAGTACTTC

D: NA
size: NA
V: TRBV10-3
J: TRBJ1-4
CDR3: CAISPSMQASNEKLFF
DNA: TGTGCCATCAGCCCCAGTATGCAGGCGTCTAATGAAAAACTGTTTTTT

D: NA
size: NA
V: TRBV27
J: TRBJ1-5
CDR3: CASSLAVRDKNQPQHF
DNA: TGTGCCAGCAGTTTAGCGGTCCGGGACAAAAATCAGCCCCAGCATTTT

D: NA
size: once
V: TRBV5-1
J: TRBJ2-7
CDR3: CASSLADGGYEQYF
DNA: TGCGCCAGCAGCTTGGCCGATGGGGGGTATGAGCAGTACTTC

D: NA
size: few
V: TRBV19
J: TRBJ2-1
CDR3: CASSPYSEYNEQFF
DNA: TGTGCCAGTAGTCCGTACAGTGAGTACAATGAGCAGTTCTTC

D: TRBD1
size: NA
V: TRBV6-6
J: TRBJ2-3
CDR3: CASSYLGTGGEDTQYF
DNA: TGTGCCAGCAGTTACTTGGGGACAGGGGGCGAGGATACGCAGTATTTT

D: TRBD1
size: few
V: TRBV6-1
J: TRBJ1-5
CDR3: CASSPLGQNQPQHF
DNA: TGTGCCAGCAGTCCCCTGGGACAGAATCAGCCCCAGCATTTT

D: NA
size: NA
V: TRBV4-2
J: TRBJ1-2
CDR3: CASSRHTGSYGYTF
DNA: TGTGCCAGCAGCCGACACACAGGGAGCTATGGCTACACCTTC

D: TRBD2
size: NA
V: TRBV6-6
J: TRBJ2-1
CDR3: CASSETSGRNQFF
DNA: TGTGCCAGCAGTGAGACTAGCGGGAGGAATCAGTTCTTC

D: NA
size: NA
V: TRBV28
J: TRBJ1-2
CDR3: CASSYSGTNYGYTF
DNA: TGTGCCAGCAGTTATTCAGGGACTAACTATGGCTACACCTTC

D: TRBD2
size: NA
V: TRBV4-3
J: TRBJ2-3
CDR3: CASSPARLAGADTQYF
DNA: TGCGCCAGCAGCCCGGCAAGATTAGCGGGAGCAGATACGCAGTATTTT

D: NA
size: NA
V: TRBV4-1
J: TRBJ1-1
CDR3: CASSQTLRTATEAFF
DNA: TGCGCCAGCAGCCAGACACTTCGGACAGCTACTGAAGCTTTCTTT

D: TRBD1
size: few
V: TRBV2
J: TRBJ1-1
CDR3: CASRVDRGGEAFF
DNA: TGTGCCAGCAGGGTCGACAGGGGCGGCGAAGCTTTCTTT

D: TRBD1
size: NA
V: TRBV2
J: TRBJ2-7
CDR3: CANVGQYYEQYF
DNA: TGTGCTAACGTGGGACAGTACTACGAGCAGTACTTC

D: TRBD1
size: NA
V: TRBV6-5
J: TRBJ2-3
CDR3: CASSYTQGVDTQYF
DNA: TGTGCCAGCAGTTACACTCAGGGGGTTGATACGCAGTATTTT

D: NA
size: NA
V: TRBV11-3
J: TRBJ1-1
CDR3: CASSLRGGTEAFF
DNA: TGTGCCAGCAGCTTACGGGGAGGCACTGAAGCTTTCTTT

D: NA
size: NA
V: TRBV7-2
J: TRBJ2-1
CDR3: CASSLTGGTYNEQFF
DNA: TGTGCCAGCAGCCTGACAGGTGGGACCTACAATGAGCAGTTCTTC

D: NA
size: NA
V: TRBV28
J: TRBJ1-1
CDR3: CASRTGTNTEAFF
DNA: TGTGCCAGCAGGACCGGGACTAACACTGAAGCTTTCTTT

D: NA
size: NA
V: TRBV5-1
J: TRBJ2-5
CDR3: CASSLGIQGWSKTQYF
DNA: TGCGCCAGCAGCTTGGGAATTCAGGGGTGGTCAAAGACCCAGTACTTC

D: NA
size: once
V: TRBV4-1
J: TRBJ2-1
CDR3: CASSLLVGAYNEQFF
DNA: TGCGCCAGCAGCCTTCTAGTGGGGGCTTACAATGAGCAGTTCTTC

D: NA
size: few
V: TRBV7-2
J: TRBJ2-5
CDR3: CASSLARPPGETQYF
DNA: TGTGCCAGCAGCTTAGCCAGGCCCCCTGGAGAGACCCAGTACTTC

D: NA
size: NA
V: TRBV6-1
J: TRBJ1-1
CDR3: CASPTSTGGSEAFF
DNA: TGTGCCAGCCCCACGAGTACGGGGGGCTCTGAAGCTTTCTTT

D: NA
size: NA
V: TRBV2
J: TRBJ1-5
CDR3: CASKAIGIYGSNQPQHF
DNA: TGTGCCAGCAAGGCTATTGGTATTTACGGGAGCAATCAGCCCCAGCATTTT

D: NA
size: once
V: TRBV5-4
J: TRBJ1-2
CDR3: CASSLAQESGYTF
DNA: TGTGCCAGCAGCTTGGCCCAAGAAAGCGGCTACACCTTC

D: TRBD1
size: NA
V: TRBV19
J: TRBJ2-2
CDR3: CATTGTGYTTGELFF
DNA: TGTGCCACCACCGGGACAGGGTATACCACCGGGGAGCTGTTTTTT

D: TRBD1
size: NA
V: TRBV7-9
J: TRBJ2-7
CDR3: CASSTLDRYEQYF
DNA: TGTGCCAGCAGCACCTTGGACAGGTACGAGCAGTACTTC

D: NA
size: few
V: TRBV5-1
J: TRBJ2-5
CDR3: CASSLGWRGVQETQYF
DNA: TGCGCCAGCAGCTTGGGATGGAGGGGTGTACAAGAGACCCAGTACTTC

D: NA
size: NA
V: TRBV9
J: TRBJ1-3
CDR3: CASSVALGSLGASGNTIYF
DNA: TGTGCCAGCAGCGTAGCTTTGGGTAGTTTAGGAGCCTCTGGAAACACCATATATTTT

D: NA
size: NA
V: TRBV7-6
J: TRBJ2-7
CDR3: CASSLGTGTYEQYF
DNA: TGTGCCAGCAGCTTAGGGACTGGCACCTACGAGCAGTACTTC

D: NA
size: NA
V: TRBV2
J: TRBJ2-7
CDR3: CASSELQGGSYEQYF
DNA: TGTGCCAGCAGTGAACTCCAGGGGGGCTCCTACGAGCAGTACTTC

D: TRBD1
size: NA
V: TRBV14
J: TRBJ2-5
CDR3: CASSQGLGQRILETQYF
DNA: TGTGCCAGCAGCCAAGGTCTGGGACAGCGCATTCTAGAGACCCAGTACTTC

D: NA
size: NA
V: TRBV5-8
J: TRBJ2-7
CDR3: CASSRDFIISYEQYF
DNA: TGTGCCAGCAGCCGGGACTTCATTATCTCCTACGAGCAGTACTTC